A selection of T cell receptor beta chains follows, all from one sample in a study of cytomegalovirus exposure and HLA in healthy donors. Sequencing was performed with immunoSEQ multiplex PCR; in TCRdb, only in-frame clones are kept and a portion is missing. The data show roughly 200,000 clones, 75% to 90% seen once. The sequenced sample was PBMCs. These receptors were obtained from a boy aged 2 to 9 in good health and CMV-seronegative. The CDR3 runs from the conserved cysteine through the conserved F or W. The D gene is left open where the match is weak. Clone size appears in some rows only: once, few, many, or a class for an expanded clone.

clone size: NA
V gene: TRBV9
J gene: TRBJ1-6
D gene: TRBD1
CDR3 protein: CASSRTGGNSPLHF
CDR3 DNA: TGTGCCAGCAGCCGGACAGGGGGAAATTCACCCCTCCACTTT

clone size: few
V gene: TRBV2
J gene: TRBJ1-1
D gene: NA
CDR3 protein: CASLPRGATEAFF
CDR3 DNA: TGTGCCAGCCTTCCCAGGGGAGCCACTGAAGCTTTCTTT

clone size: once
V gene: TRBV28
J gene: TRBJ2-1
D gene: TRBD2
CDR3 protein: CASRQTGTSGRGYYNEQFF
CDR3 DNA: TGTGCCAGCAGGCAAACCGGGACTAGCGGGAGGGGGTACTACAATGAGCAGTTCTTC

clone size: NA
V gene: TRBV1
J gene: TRBJ1-2
D gene: NA
CDR3 protein: CTSSQVQGARLEGYTF
CDR3 DNA: TGCACCAGCAGCCAAGTTCAGGGGGCAAGATTGGAGGGCTACACCTTC

clone size: NA
V gene: TRBV19
J gene: TRBJ2-7
D gene: TRBD1
CDR3 protein: CASSLSRTGFHEQYF
CDR3 DNA: TGTGCCAGTAGTCTTTCTCGGACAGGGTTCCACGAGCAGTACTTC

clone size: NA
V gene: TRBV7-9
J gene: TRBJ2-3
D gene: TRBD2
CDR3 protein: CASSGTSGYGLGDTQYF
CDR3 DNA: TGTGCCAGCAGCGGAACTAGCGGGTACGGATTAGGAGATACGCAGTATTTT

clone size: NA
V gene: TRBV29-1
J gene: TRBJ2-7
D gene: NA
CDR3 protein: CSVGPRRDEQYF
CDR3 DNA: TGCAGCGTGGGCCCGAGGAGGGACGAGCAGTACTTC

clone size: NA
V gene: TRBV7-8
J gene: TRBJ2-3
D gene: TRBD2
CDR3 protein: CASSRELASSTDTQYF
CDR3 DNA: TGTGCCAGCAGCCGGGAACTAGCGTCGAGCACAGATACGCAGTATTTT

clone size: NA
V gene: TRBV9
J gene: TRBJ2-3
D gene: NA
CDR3 protein: CAGSVEGQDTQYF
CDR3 DNA: TGTGCCGGCAGCGTAGAAGGACAAGATACGCAGTATTTT

clone size: NA
V gene: TRBV27
J gene: TRBJ1-1
D gene: TRBD1
CDR3 protein: CASSFRRGQVNTEAFF
CDR3 DNA: TGTGCCAGCAGTTTCCGGAGGGGACAGGTAAACACTGAAGCTTTCTTT

clone size: NA
V gene: TRBV11-3
J gene: TRBJ1-2
D gene: NA
CDR3 protein: CASSPPNPPQGFNYGYTF
CDR3 DNA: TGTGCCAGCAGCCCACCTAATCCTCCACAGGGTTTTAACTATGGCTACACCTTC

clone size: NA
V gene: TRBV27
J gene: TRBJ1-2
D gene: NA
CDR3 protein: CASSLSQQGGYGYTF
CDR3 DNA: TGTGCCAGCAGTTTATCGCAGCAGGGTGGTTATGGCTACACCTTC

clone size: NA
V gene: TRBV30
J gene: TRBJ2-4
D gene: NA
CDR3 protein: CAWSVGLENIQYF
CDR3 DNA: TGTGCCTGGAGCGTGGGGCTGGAAAACATTCAGTACTTC